The source of this TCR beta chain is a study of T cell responses to AZD1222 COVID-19 vaccine. Whole-study results and caveats: At 160-218 and 743-854, vaccine-associated CD4 TCRs were dominant, and they spanned spike. In the spike-specific TCR repertoire, nearly half reportedly target unmutated variant regions. Seropositive status at baseline applied to only five or six AZD1222 recipients.

The data were produced by immunoSEQ multiplex PCR, yet TCRdb's version contains in-frame clones alone and is incomplete. The sample comprises about 94,000 clones, more than 70% of which are singletons, and roughly 13% rests with the top ten. Of note for this clone: Antigen unknown.

The CDR3 consists of 15 residues. Germline CDR1 reads SGHVS; CDR2 reads FQNEAQ. The V end was cut by 4 bases, the J end by 3 bases, with 13 bases between. The source is an adult in good health. The rearrangement joins TRBV7-8 to TRBJ1-5; a weak D match, TRBD1 (6 bases). The material was peripheral blood, obtained on day 0 of AZD1222 vaccination. CDR3 DNA: TGTGCCAGCAGCTCGGGACATTTTTACAATCAGCCCCAGCATTTT. It specifies CASSSGHFYNQPQHF.